A selection of T cell receptor beta chains follows, all from one sample in a study of response to subunit inactivated influenza vaccine. In TCRdb, the RT-PCR reads were re-called with MiXCR into one record per CDR3 protein. Of hundreds of thousands of distinct CDR3 sequences detected, roughly 10% appear once; the ten largest clones hold around 9.6%. The material was PBMCs from blood, obtained on the day of vaccination. The receptor set was obtained from a man aged 50-59 years who received an inactivated influenza vaccine. Each CDR3 is given with its conserved first and last residue. A D gene is named only where the DNA matches it firmly. Part of the rows lack a size; the others show once, few, many or a class for expanded clones.

clone size,V gene,D gene,J gene,CDR3 DNA,CDR3 protein
-,TRBV3-1,TRBD2,TRBJ2-3,TGTGCCAGCAGCCAAGATAGCGGGACAACAGATACGCAGTATTTT,CASSQDSGTTDTQYF
few,TRBV5-1,TRBD1,TRBJ1-4,TGCGCCAGCAGCAAGGGACAGGGGCGAACCCTTAATGAAAAACTGTTTTTT,CASSKGQGRTLNEKLFF
few,TRBV29-1,-,TRBJ2-7,TGCAGCGTTGGATTGGACGGATACGAGCAGTACTTC,CSVGLDGYEQYF
few,TRBV12-3/TRBV12-4,-,TRBJ1-5,TGTGCCAGCAGTTTAGTTCAGGGGAATCAGCCCCAGCATTTT,CASSLVQGNQPQHF
-,TRBV29-1,-,TRBJ2-7,TGCAGCGTTGGGGAGGGGGCCGAGCAGTACTTC,CSVGEGAEQYF
-,TRBV7-6,TRBD2,TRBJ2-3,TGTGCCAGCAGCTACGGACTAGCGGGGGTTCGGGATACGCAGTATTTT,CASSYGLAGVRDTQYF
-,TRBV7-8,-,TRBJ2-1,TGTGCCAGCAGCAACAAGAGGGGGCAGTTCTTC,CASSNKRGQFF
-,TRBV5-1,TRBD2,TRBJ2-5,TGCGCCAGCAGCCCAGGACTAGCGGGAGGGAAGGAGACCCAGTACTTC,CASSPGLAGGKETQYF
few,TRBV27,-,TRBJ2-1,TGTGCCAGCAGTTTAACCGCTCACAATGAGCAGTTCTTC,CASSLTAHNEQFF
many,TRBV18,-,TRBJ1-3,TGTGCCAGCTCACCACTGCCCGACAGCTCTGGAAACACCATATATTTT,CASSPLPDSSGNTIYF
once,TRBV20-1,TRBD1,TRBJ1-5,TGCAGTGCAAAACAGGGGGTAAGCAATCAGCCCCAGCATTTT,CSAKQGVSNQPQHF
many,TRBV29-1,-,TRBJ2-1,TGCAGCGTTGAAGATCGGCCAGTCTCCTATGAGCAGTTCTTC,CSVEDRPVSYEQFF
-,TRBV27,-,TRBJ2-7,TGTGCCAGCAGTTTTCAGCGCGGCCAGTCCTACGAGCAGTACTTC,CASSFQRGQSYEQYF
few,TRBV3-1,-,TRBJ1-2,TGTGCCAGCAGCCAAGATGGGTGGAACTATGGCTACACCTTC,CASSQDGWNYGYTF
-,TRBV7-9,-,TRBJ1-4,TGTGCCAGCAGCTTCGTGGGGGAAAAACTGTTTTTT,CASSFVGEKLFF
-,TRBV6-2/TRBV6-3,-,TRBJ1-2,TGTGCCAGCAGTTTTTCTGTCTATGGCTACACCTTC,CASSFSVYGYTF
-,TRBV27,-,TRBJ2-7,TGTGCCAGCAGTGTACAGGGTCCCTACGAGCAGTACTTC,CASSVQGPYEQYF
few,TRBV7-2,TRBD1,TRBJ2-1,TGTGCCAGCAGCTTAGGCGGGGACAGGAATGAGCAGTTCTTC,CASSLGGDRNEQFF
many,TRBV11-2,-,TRBJ1-1,TGTGCCAGCAGCTTAGAACCAGGGGTCCACGCTGAAGCTTTCTTT,CASSLEPGVHAEAFF
-,TRBV6-1,-,TRBJ2-6,TGTGCCAGCACCCAGGCCCCGGACGGTGGGACTCTGGGGGCCAACGTCCTGACTTTC,CASTQAPDGGTLGANVLTF
many,TRBV7-3,-,TRBJ1-1,TGTGCCAGCAGCCCGACACCGAACACTGAAGCTTTCTTT,CASSPTPNTEAFF
-,TRBV27,TRBD1,TRBJ2-2,TGTGCCAGCAGCCGGACAGGGCCCATCGGGGAGCTGTTTTTT,CASSRTGPIGELFF
-,TRBV6-2/TRBV6-3,-,TRBJ1-2,TGTGCCAGCAGTTACGGACAAAACTATGGCTACACCTTC,CASSYGQNYGYTF
-,TRBV7-9,TRBD1,TRBJ2-1,TGTGCCAGCAGCTTAATGGGACAGTACAATGAGCAGTTCTTC,CASSLMGQYNEQFF
few,TRBV4-1,-,TRBJ1-5,TGCGCCAGCAGCCAAGAAGGTTGGGGGTCAGGCAATCAGCCCCAGCATTTT,CASSQEGWGSGNQPQHF
-,TRBV4-2,-,TRBJ1-5,TGTGCCAGCAGCCACATTTACGTCGGACAGCCTTATAGCAATCAGCCCCAGCATTTT,CASSHIYVGQPYSNQPQHF
few,TRBV6-2/TRBV6-3,-,TRBJ1-1,TGTGCCAGCAGTTACCTCGGCAGTTCGGTCACTGAAGCTTTCTTT,CASSYLGSSVTEAFF
many,TRBV6-5,-,TRBJ1-1,TGTGCCAGCAGTTACTCGCCGCCGGGGGCTAGAACTGAAGCTTTCTTT,CASSYSPPGARTEAFF
-,TRBV20-1,-,TRBJ2-7,TGCAGTGCTAGAGGTACAGGGAAGAACGAGCAGTACTTC,CSARGTGKNEQYF
-,TRBV9,-,TRBJ2-7,TGTGCCAGCAGCCCCACGGGGTCCTTCAGCTACGAGCAGTACTTC,CASSPTGSFSYEQYF
many,TRBV18,TRBD1,TRBJ2-7,TGTGCCAGCTCACCACTCGGGACAGGGGATCGCGAGCAGTACTTC,CASSPLGTGDREQYF
few,TRBV21-1,-,TRBJ1-5,TGTGCCAGCAGCAAATTAACCCAGGCCCCCTATAGCAATCAGCCCCAGCATTTT,CASSKLTQAPYSNQPQHF
few,TRBV10-3,TRBD2,TRBJ2-3,TGTGCCATCAGTGAGGGAGCTACCGGGACTAGCGGGTTAGGTACAGATACGCAGTATTTT,CAISEGATGTSGLGTDTQYF
-,TRBV4-2,TRBD1,TRBJ2-2,TGTGCCAGCAGCCCCCGACAGGGACGGGACACCGGGGAGCTGTTTTTT,CASSPRQGRDTGELFF
many,TRBV12-3/TRBV12-4,-,TRBJ2-5,TGTGCCAGCAGGGGCGGGCCATTTCAAGAGACCCAGTACTTC,CASRGGPFQETQYF
few,TRBV5-5,-,TRBJ2-7,TGTGCCAGCAGCTCCAACCTTCCTGCTACGAGGGAGTACTTC,CASSSNLPATREYF
many,TRBV10-3,-,TRBJ1-3,TGTGCCATCAGGACAACGGGGCAGCATAATGCTGGGGGAAACACCATATATTTT,CAIRTTGQHNAGGNTIYF
few,TRBV5-1,-,TRBJ1-2,TGCGCCAGCAGCTTGGGGCTCCTACCTGGTCACGGCTACACCTTC,CASSLGLLPGHGYTF
few,TRBV28,-,TRBJ1-2,TGTGCCAGCAGTTTACCGGGGTATAACTATGGCTACACCTTC,CASSLPGYNYGYTF
-,TRBV27,-,TRBJ2-7,TGTGCCAGCAGTTTTGGGCGGTTAGCCTACGAGCAGTACTTC,CASSFGRLAYEQYF
few,TRBV5-1,-,TRBJ2-3,TGCGCCAGCAGCTTGGCGGGGGTCCTCACAGATACGCAGTATTTT,CASSLAGVLTDTQYF
-,TRBV11-2,-,TRBJ2-4,TGTGCCAGCAGCTTAGAGGCGGGCGGAAAAAACATTCAGTACTTC,CASSLEAGGKNIQYF
many,TRBV15,-,TRBJ2-2,TGTGCCACCAGCAGAGGTATTAGTGGTAGCACCGGGGAGCTGTTTTTT,CATSRGISGSTGELFF
many,TRBV7-9,-,TRBJ1-6,TGTGCCAGCAGCTTACGAGATACGGGGGCACCCCTCCACTTT,CASSLRDTGAPLHF
few,TRBV6-5,-,TRBJ2-2,TGTGCCAGCAGTTACGGGACATTTGACACCGGGGAGCTGTTTTTT,CASSYGTFDTGELFF
-,TRBV2,TRBD2,TRBJ2-5,TGTGCCAGCAGCCCGGGACTAGCGGTAACGGAGACCCAGTACTTC,CASSPGLAVTETQYF
few,TRBV28,TRBD2,TRBJ2-5,TGTGCCAGTGGGACTAGCCATGAGACCCAGTACTTC,CASGTSHETQYF
few,TRBV20-1,-,TRBJ2-1,TGCAGTGCTAGCGACACGGGACGGCCTCTTAATGAGCAGTTCTTC,CSASDTGRPLNEQFF
many,TRBV9,-,TRBJ2-7,TGTGCCAGCAGCCCCTTGGAGAGGGCCCCCTACGAGCAGTACTTC,CASSPLERAPYEQYF
many,TRBV27,TRBD2,TRBJ2-3,TGTGCCAGCAGTCCCAAGATTGAGGGTAGCGGGGTAAGAGGGACAGATACGCAGTATTTT,CASSPKIEGSGVRGTDTQYF
large,TRBV7-9,TRBD2,TRBJ2-5,TGTGCCAGCAGCAGGGGACTAGCGGCCCAAGAGACCCAGTACTTC,CASSRGLAAQETQYF
few,TRBV12-3/TRBV12-4,-,TRBJ2-7,TGTGCCAGCAGTTCGGGGGCCTCCTACGAGCAGTACTTC,CASSSGASYEQYF
few,TRBV12-3/TRBV12-4,-,TRBJ2-1,TGTGCCAGCAGACGCCACCGAGGCAGTGGGTGGCAGTTCTTC,CASRRHRGSGWQFF
few,TRBV20-1,TRBD2,TRBJ2-3,TGCAGTGCTAGGCCGCGGGAGCCTTCTCTAGATACGCAGTATTTT,CSARPREPSLDTQYF